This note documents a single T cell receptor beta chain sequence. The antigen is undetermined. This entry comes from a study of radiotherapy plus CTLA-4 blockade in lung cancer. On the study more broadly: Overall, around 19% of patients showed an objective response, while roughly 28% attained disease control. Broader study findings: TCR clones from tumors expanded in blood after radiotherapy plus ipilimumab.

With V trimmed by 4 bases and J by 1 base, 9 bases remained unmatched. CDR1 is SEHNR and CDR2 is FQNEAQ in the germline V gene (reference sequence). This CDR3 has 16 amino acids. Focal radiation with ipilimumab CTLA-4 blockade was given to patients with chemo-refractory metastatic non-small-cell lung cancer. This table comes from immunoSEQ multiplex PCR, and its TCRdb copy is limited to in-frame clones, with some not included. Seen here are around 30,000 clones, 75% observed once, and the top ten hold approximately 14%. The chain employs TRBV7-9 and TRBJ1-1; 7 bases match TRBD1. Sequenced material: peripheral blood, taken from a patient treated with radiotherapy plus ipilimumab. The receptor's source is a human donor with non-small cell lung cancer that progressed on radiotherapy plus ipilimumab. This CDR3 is CASSSSLTGRNTEAFF. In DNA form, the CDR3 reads TGTGCCAGCAGCTCCTCCCTGACAGGGCGGAACACTGAAGCTTTCTTT. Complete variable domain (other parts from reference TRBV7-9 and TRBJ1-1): DTGVSQNPRHKITKRGQNVTFRCDPISEHNRLYWYRQTLGQGPEFLTYFQNEAQLEKSRLLSDRFSAERPKGSFSTLEIQRTEQGDSAMYLCASSSSLTGRNTEAFFGQGTRLTVV.